The entry below gives a single TCR beta chain sequence along with its context. Other nucleotide sequences in the sample specify the same CDR3. The sample belongs to a study of Ad26.COV2.S vaccination and SARS-CoV-2 variants. TCRdb's table, derived via immunoSEQ multiplex PCR, lists solely in-frame clones and lacks some. The sample has about 680,000 clones; around 89% are singletons. Looked up from germline, CDR1 is KGHSH and CDR2 is LQKENI. This CDR3 comprises 15 residues. The J segment lost 4 bases and the V segment lost 2 bases, leaving 4 bases of the junction unmatched. The sample's treatment: over 15 received Ad26.COV2.S at low or high dose, single or two shots; 5 received placebo; per-sample allocation not given. The study sampled participants on day 63 after the first vaccine or placebo injection. This adult donor, from Boston, was 18-55 years old.

The chain carries TRBV18 and TRBJ2-1, with 8 bases lining up with TRBD1. The TCR sequence derives from a person aged 18-60 years who received the Ad26.COV2.S COVID-19 vaccine or a placebo. The source material was peripheral blood, sampled in a trial of Ad26.COV2.S vaccine versus placebo. The CDR3 region has the DNA TGTGCCAGCTCACCAGGACAGGGAAATTACAATGAGCAGTTCTTC. Its translation: CASSPGQGNYNEQFF.